Listed below are T cell receptor beta chains from one sample, sequenced in a study of cytomegalovirus exposure and HLA in healthy donors. The data were produced by immunoSEQ multiplex PCR, yet TCRdb's version contains in-frame clones alone and is incomplete. The repertoire includes around 240,000 clones, 82% of them detected once, and 5.4% sits in the top ten. Sequencing input: PBMCs. The receptor source for this set is a woman aged 40 to 55 in good health and CMV-seropositive. CDR3s include the opening cysteine and the closing phenylalanine or tryptophan. The D gene is left open where the match is weak. Not every row has a clone size; where given, it reads once, few, many or a size class.

V	J	size	D	DNA	CDR3
TRBV29-1	TRBJ1-1	-	TRBD1	TGCAGCGTTTGGGGGGACAGGGTGAACACTGAAGCTTTCTTT	CSVWGDRVNTEAFF
TRBV10-1	TRBJ2-3	-	-	TGCGCCAGCAATGAGGCGGGACCCACAGATACGCAGTATTTT	CASNEAGPTDTQYF
TRBV7-9	TRBJ1-6	few	-	TGTGCCAGCAGCTTAGGAGAGAATTCACCCCTCCACTTT	CASSLGENSPLHF
TRBV29-1	TRBJ2-2	-	TRBD1	TGCAGCGTTGAAGACGGACAGGGAAACACCGGGGAGCTGTTTTTT	CSVEDGQGNTGELFF
TRBV6-5	TRBJ2-3	-	-	TGTGCCAGCAGTTACTCTGGGGGCGCGAATCCAGATACGCAGTATTTT	CASSYSGGANPDTQYF
TRBV7-2	TRBJ1-1	-	-	TGTGCCAGCAGCCCGCAGACGGGGGACACTGAAGCTTTCTTT	CASSPQTGDTEAFF
TRBV28	TRBJ1-1	-	TRBD1	TGTGCCAGCAGTACTTCCGGGACAGGGAGCACTGAAGCTTTCTTT	CASSTSGTGSTEAFF
TRBV6-1	TRBJ1-1	-	-	TGTGCCAGCAGTGTGGGGGCGCGGACTGAAGCTTTCTTT	CASSVGARTEAFF
TRBV27	TRBJ1-2	-	-	TGTGCCAGCAGTTTATCGGGGCTCGTGGGCCTTTATGGCTACACCTTC	CASSLSGLVGLYGYTF
TRBV27	TRBJ1-4	-	-	TGTGCCAGCAGGGTTCGGAGTAATGAAAAACTGTTTTTT	CASRVRSNEKLFF
TRBV7-9	TRBJ1-4	few	-	TGTGCCAGCAGCTCCGGACAGTCGGGGGAAAAACTGTTTTTT	CASSSGQSGEKLFF
TRBV9	TRBJ1-1	many	-	TGTGCCAGCAGCGAAAAGCCGGTCGGGGAAGCTTTCTTT	CASSEKPVGEAFF
TRBV30	TRBJ1-1	-	-	TGTGCCTGGACGATTTTGGGCTCGCGCCCCCTTACTGAAGCTTTCTTT	CAWTILGSRPLTEAFF
TRBV10-1	TRBJ2-1	-	TRBD1	TGCGCCAGCAGATCTTTAGACAGGGGGTATAGCTCCTACAATGAGCAGTTCTTC	CASRSLDRGYSSYNEQFF
TRBV4-1	TRBJ1-2	-	TRBD1	TGCGCCAGCAGCCCCGCCGGGACAGGTAATCATGGCTACACCTTC	CASSPAGTGNHGYTF
TRBV9	TRBJ2-1	-	-	TGTGCCAGCAGCGTAGCTGGTGGGGCCCAGGGGAATGAGCAGTTCTTC	CASSVAGGAQGNEQFF
TRBV6-6	TRBJ2-7	few	-	TGTGCCAGCAGTTACTCGAGGACACCTTCCTACGAGCAGTACTTC	CASSYSRTPSYEQYF
TRBV7-2	TRBJ1-3	-	TRBD1	TGTGCCAGCAGCCTCACCGGGACAGCCCCTCCTGGAAACACCATATATTTT	CASSLTGTAPPGNTIYF
TRBV10-3	TRBJ2-7	few	-	TGTGCCATCAGTGAGTTCATTACAGGGAGTATCGCCTACGAGCAGTACTTC	CAISEFITGSIAYEQYF
TRBV5-4	TRBJ2-7	-	TRBD2	TGTGCCAGCAGCCGGGGGACTAGCGGTCGGAGCTCCTACGAGCAGTACTTC	CASSRGTSGRSSYEQYF
TRBV9	TRBJ2-1	-	TRBD2	TGTGCCAGCAGCGAGGGCCATAGGGCTAGCGGGAGTAATGGTGAGCAGTTCTTC	CASSEGHRASGSNGEQFF
TRBV11-2	TRBJ2-1	-	TRBD2	TGTGCCAGCAGCTTTAGCGGGGGAGTTAGCAATGAGCAGTTCTTC	CASSFSGGVSNEQFF
TRBV4-3	TRBJ2-7	once	TRBD2	TGCGCCAGCAGCCAAACTAGCGTGGCCTCCTACGAGCAGTACTTC	CASSQTSVASYEQYF
TRBV28	TRBJ2-5	-	-	TGTGCCAGCAGGTCCGGGACTGCGGTCTGGACCCAGTACTTC	CASRSGTAVWTQYF
TRBV9	TRBJ1-1	-	-	TGTGCCAGCAGCGCGCTGGGGCAGATGAACACTGAAGCTTTCTTT	CASSALGQMNTEAFF
TRBV28	TRBJ2-7	once	TRBD2	TGTGCCAGCAGTGTACTAGCGGGTTATACGGACTCCTACGAGCAGTACTTC	CASSVLAGYTDSYEQYF
TRBV4-3	TRBJ1-6	-	TRBD1	TGCGCCAGCAGCCAAGAGAACTTGGGACAGAGATCCCATTCACCCCTCCACTTT	CASSQENLGQRSHSPLHF
TRBV2	TRBJ1-1	-	-	TGTGCCCACAGCCAGTCTCACGACACTGAAGCTTTCTTT	CAHSQSHDTEAFF
TRBV30	TRBJ2-5	-	TRBD2	TGTGCCTGGGGTGGACTAGCGGGACCCTTAGAGACCCAGTACTTC	CAWGGLAGPLETQYF
TRBV7-9	TRBJ2-5	-	TRBD1	TGTGCCAGCAGGTGGGACAGGGCTGGTGAGACCCAGTACTTC	CASRWDRAGETQYF
TRBV30	TRBJ1-2	-	-	TGTGCCTGGCGGGGGTATGGCTACACCTTC	CAWRGYGYTF
TRBV7-2	TRBJ2-5	-	-	TGTGCCAGCAGCTTCGGGAGCGGACAAGAGACCCAGTACTTC	CASSFGSGQETQYF
TRBV13	TRBJ1-4	-	-	TGTGCCAGCAGCCCTCCAGGGCGGGGGCTCTATCAAACTAATGAAAAACTGTTTTTT	CASSPPGRGLYQTNEKLFF
TRBV13	TRBJ2-5	-	-	TGTGCCAGCAGCTTAGGGAATAGCCCTGAGACCCAGTACTTC	CASSLGNSPETQYF
TRBV7-2	TRBJ1-4	-	-	TGTGCCAGCAGCTTAAATCGGGCAGGGCGGGAAGAAAAACTGTTTTTT	CASSLNRAGREEKLFF
TRBV5-4	TRBJ2-1	few	TRBD1	TGTGCCAGCAGCTTTGAACAGGGGGGATATGAGCAGTTCTTC	CASSFEQGGYEQFF